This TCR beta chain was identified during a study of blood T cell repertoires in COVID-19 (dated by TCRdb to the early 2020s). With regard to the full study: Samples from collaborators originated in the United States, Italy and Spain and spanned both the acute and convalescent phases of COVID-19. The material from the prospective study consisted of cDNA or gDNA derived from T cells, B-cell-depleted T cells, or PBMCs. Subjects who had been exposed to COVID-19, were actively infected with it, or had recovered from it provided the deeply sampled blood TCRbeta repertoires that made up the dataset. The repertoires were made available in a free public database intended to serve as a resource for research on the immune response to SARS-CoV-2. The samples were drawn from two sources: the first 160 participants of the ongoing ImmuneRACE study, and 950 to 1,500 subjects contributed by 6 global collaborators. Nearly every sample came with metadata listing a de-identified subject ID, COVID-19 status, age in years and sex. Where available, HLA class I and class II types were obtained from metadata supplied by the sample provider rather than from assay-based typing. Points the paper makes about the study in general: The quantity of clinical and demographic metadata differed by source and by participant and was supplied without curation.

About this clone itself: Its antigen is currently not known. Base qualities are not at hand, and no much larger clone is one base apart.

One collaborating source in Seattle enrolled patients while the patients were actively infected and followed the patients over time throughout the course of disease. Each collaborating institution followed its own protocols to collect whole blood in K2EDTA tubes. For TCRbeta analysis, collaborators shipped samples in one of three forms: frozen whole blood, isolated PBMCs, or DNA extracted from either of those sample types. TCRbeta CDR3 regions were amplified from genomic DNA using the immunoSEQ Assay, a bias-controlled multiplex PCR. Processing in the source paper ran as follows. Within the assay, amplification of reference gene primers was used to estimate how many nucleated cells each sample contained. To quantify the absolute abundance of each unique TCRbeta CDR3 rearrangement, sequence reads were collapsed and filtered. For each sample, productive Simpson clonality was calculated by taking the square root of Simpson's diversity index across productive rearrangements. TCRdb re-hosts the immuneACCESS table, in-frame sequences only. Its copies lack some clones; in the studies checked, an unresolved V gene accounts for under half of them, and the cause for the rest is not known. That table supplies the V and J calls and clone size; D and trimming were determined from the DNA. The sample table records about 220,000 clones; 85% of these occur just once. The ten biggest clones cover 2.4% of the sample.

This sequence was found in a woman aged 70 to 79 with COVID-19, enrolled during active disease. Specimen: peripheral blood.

The CDR3 protein is CASSQQGAGNQPQHF. The nucleotide sequence reads as follows: TGTGCCAGTAGTCAACAGGGGGCTGGCAATCAGCCCCAGCATTTT. The rearrangement combines TRBV19 with TRBJ1-5, and 9 junctional nucleotides match TRBD1. V is trimmed back by 5 bases and J by 2 bases, and the junction contains 4 bases that no gene match accounts for. The CDR3 sequence holds 15 residues, the cysteine and phenylalanine included. Just CDR3 DNA is preserved here, 45 bases in frame from base 1. Sequences LNHDA (CDR1) and SQIVND (CDR2) are obtained from the germline V gene (reference sequence).